This TCR beta chain originates from a study of cytomegalovirus exposure and HLA in healthy donors. Amplification used 60 Vbeta primers and 13 Jbeta primers. This table comes from immunoSEQ multiplex PCR, and its TCRdb copy is limited to in-frame clones, with some not included. This table lists 150,000 to 200,000 clones. Worth noting for this clone: Its antigen is undetermined.

The CDR3 length is 15 residues. J was trimmed by 4 bases and V by 2 bases; bases with no gene match: 5. CDR1 is SGHVS and CDR2 is FQNEAQ in the germline V gene. Whole-study findings and limits: Three CMV-associated chains proved CMV antigen-specific in vitro. The number of N-insertions in an Asian-associated ancestry cluster was reportedly below the roughly 670-donor mean in a later analysis. Sequencing likely produced, as an artifact, a cluster of highly shared sequence variants.

Sequenced sample: PBMCs. The V and J genes are TRBV7-8 and TRBJ1-5; 7 positions match TRBD1. The clonotype originates from a man between 25 and 39 years old in good health and CMV-seronegative. The DNA of the CDR3 is TGTGCCAGCAGCTTATTGGTACAGGGGAATCAGCCCCAGCATTTT. Its translation: CASSLLVQGNQPQHF.